A selection of T cell receptor beta chains follows, all from one sample in a study of OX40 agonist ivuxolimab in advanced cancers. Method: immunoSEQ multiplex PCR; TCRdb's copy keeps in-frame clones and lacks some. Of over 70,000 clones listed, about 91% were seen once; the top ten hold 0.15% to 0.2%. The specimen was CD4+ or CD8+ T cells sorted from blood, collected in a trial of the OX40 agonist ivuxolimab. The receptors were gathered from an adult with an advanced solid tumor such as melanoma, head and neck, liver or kidney cancer. Each CDR3 is given with its conserved first and last residue. D genes are given only for firm matches. Size is stated for part of the rows, as once, few or many counts, or as a class when the clone is expanded.

TRBD1	TRBJ2-4	TRBV5-1	.	TGCGCCAGCAGCTTACCCCGGGACAGCAAAAACATTCAGTACTTC	CASSLPRDSKNIQYF
.	TRBJ1-2	TRBV28	.	TGTGCCAGCACTTCGGGTCAGCACTATGGCTACACCTTC	CASTSGQHYGYTF
TRBD2	TRBJ2-1	TRBV7-9	.	TGTGCCAGCAGCTTACGGACGACTAGCGGGATTAATGAGCAGTTCTTC	CASSLRTTSGINEQFF
.	TRBJ2-5	TRBV5-1	.	TGCGCCAGCAGCTTACCCGAGGCCCTCATGGGGACCCAGTACTTC	CASSLPEALMGTQYF
TRBD1	TRBJ2-7	TRBV5-1	.	TGCGCCAGCAGCTTGGCGGGACAGGGATCTATCGTGCAGTACTTC	CASSLAGQGSIVQYF
TRBD1	TRBJ1-3	TRBV4-3	few	TGCGCCAGCAGCCAAGATGGCCTGGGGTCCCGGACAGGTCGAGGAAACACCATATATTTT	CASSQDGLGSRTGRGNTIYF
.	TRBJ2-3	TRBV18	.	TGTGCCAGCTCACCAGGATCAGATACGCAGTATTTT	CASSPGSDTQYF
.	TRBJ2-7	TRBV7-2	.	TGTGCCAGCAGCTTAAGCCGGGCCGAGCAGTACTTC	CASSLSRAEQYF
.	TRBJ1-5	TRBV19	.	TGTGCCAGTAGTATTAAGGGCGGCAATCAGCCCCAGCATTTT	CASSIKGGNQPQHF
TRBD1	TRBJ2-6	TRBV28	.	TGTGCCAGCAGCCGAGGGACAGGGGGCTCTGGGGCCAACGTCCTGACTTTC	CASSRGTGGSGANVLTF
TRBD1	TRBJ1-5	TRBV6-1	.	TGTGCCAGCAGTGAAAACCCTGGGACAGGATACACCCATTTGAGGCCCCAGCATTTT	CASSENPGTGYTHLRPQHF
.	TRBJ1-2	TRBV18	.	TGTGCCAGCTCTCCCGGGACTTTGGACTATGGCTACACCTTC	CASSPGTLDYGYTF
.	TRBJ1-2	TRBV4-1	.	TGCGCCAGCAGCCAACCCATATACGGGGCCTATGGCTACACCTTC	CASSQPIYGAYGYTF
.	TRBJ2-7	TRBV25-1	.	TGTGCCAGCAGTGCCCTAGGGGGGCAGTACGAGCAGTACTTC	CASSALGGQYEQYF
TRBD1	TRBJ1-5	TRBV12-5	.	TGTGCTAGTGGTTTGGGACAGGGGGCAGGCAATCAGCCCCAGCATTTT	CASGLGQGAGNQPQHF
.	TRBJ2-5	TRBV18	.	TGTGCCAGCTCACCACTTGACAGCCAAGAGACCCAGTACTTC	CASSPLDSQETQYF
TRBD1	TRBJ2-2	TRBV9	.	TGTGCCAGCAGCGGACAGGGGATGGGCACCGGGGAGCTGTTTTTT	CASSGQGMGTGELFF
.	TRBJ2-1	TRBV28	.	TGTGCCAGCTCCCCGGGCGGGGTGACTTACAATGAGCAGTTCTTC	CASSPGGVTYNEQFF
.	TRBJ1-5	TRBV7-2	.	TGTGCCAGCAGCTTAACTCGAAGTAATCAGCCCCAGCATTTT	CASSLTRSNQPQHF
.	TRBJ2-3	TRBV12-5	.	TGTGCTAGTGGTTTGCCCCCGGGCCTCCCGAACCCCACAGATACGCAGTATTTT	CASGLPPGLPNPTDTQYF
.	TRBJ2-3	TRBV7-3	.	TGTGCCAGCAGCTTATCCGGCGATACGCAGTATTTT	CASSLSGDTQYF
.	TRBJ2-4	TRBV28	once	TGTGCCAGCCGGGAGAGTCCGGTGGACATTCAGTACTTC	CASRESPVDIQYF
.	TRBJ1-5	TRBV5-6	.	TGTGCCAGCAGCGCCCGGGTCCTCAATCAGCCCCAGCATTTT	CASSARVLNQPQHF
TRBD2	TRBJ2-2	TRBV14	.	TGTGCCAGCAGCCTCTTGGCGGGAGTTTCGTACGGGGAGCTGTTTTTT	CASSLLAGVSYGELFF
.	TRBJ2-1	TRBV28	.	TGTGCCAGCAGTTCGTCGACTAGGGCCGTGGATGAGCAGTTCTTC	CASSSSTRAVDEQFF
.	TRBJ2-7	TRBV19	.	TGTGCCAGTAGTATAGACGCGGCGTTCTCCTACGAGCAGTACTTC	CASSIDAAFSYEQYF
TRBD2	TRBJ2-1	TRBV9	.	TGTGCCAGCAGCGTTCAGTCTAGCGGGGCCCAAGGGTGGCAGTTCTTC	CASSVQSSGAQGWQFF
TRBD1	TRBJ1-4	TRBV7-2	.	TGTGCCAGCAGCGGGGGACAGGGGGGCGGAAAACTGTTTTTT	CASSGGQGGGKLFF
.	TRBJ1-1	TRBV7-2	few	TGTGCCAGCAGCTCACAGCCGAACACTGAAGCTTTCTTT	CASSSQPNTEAFF
.	TRBJ1-4	TRBV5-1	.	TGCGCCAGCAGCTTGGGACAGATCACTAATGAAAAACTGTTTTTT	CASSLGQITNEKLFF
.	TRBJ2-6	TRBV7-3	.	TGTGCCAGCAGCTTAGGCAGGGCTGGGGCCAACGTCCTGACTTTC	CASSLGRAGANVLTF
TRBD1	TRBJ2-3	TRBV29-1	.	TGCAGCGTTGTCCCTTTCAGGGGGAGTACAGATACGCAGTATTTT	CSVVPFRGSTDTQYF
TRBD2	TRBJ2-7	TRBV6-6	.	TGTGCCAGCAGTTCTACGGCGGGAGAGGCCTACGAGCAGTACTTC	CASSSTAGEAYEQYF
.	TRBJ1-5	TRBV9	.	TGTGCCAGCAGCGTAGATGGGGCTGATTATCAGCCCCAGCATTTT	CASSVDGADYQPQHF
.	TRBJ2-5	TRBV7-3	.	TGTGCCAGCAGCTTATGGGTAGCGCCCCAAGAGACCCAGTACTTC	CASSLWVAPQETQYF
.	TRBJ2-1	TRBV9	.	TGTGCCAGCAGCGTAGGAAGGGACTTCCCATACAATGAGCAGTTCTTC	CASSVGRDFPYNEQFF
.	TRBJ1-2	TRBV7-2	.	TGTGCCAGCAGCTTAGCCAGATTAGGCTACACCTTC	CASSLARLGYTF
.	TRBJ1-1	TRBV14	once	TGTGCCAGCAGCCAAGAGATTTGGGGGCACACTGAAGCTTTCTTT	CASSQEIWGHTEAFF
TRBD1	TRBJ1-1	TRBV18	.	TGTGCCAGCTCACCTTGGGACAGGGGGAAGAGCACTGAAGCTTTCTTT	CASSPWDRGKSTEAFF
TRBD2	TRBJ2-2	TRBV5-1	.	TGCGCCAGCAGAGAATCTAGCGGGAGAACCGGGGAGCTGTTTTTT	CASRESSGRTGELFF
.	TRBJ1-2	TRBV7-9	.	TGTGCCAGCAGCCCCCTCCGGGGTGGCTACACCTTC	CASSPLRGGYTF
.	TRBJ2-3	TRBV7-9	.	TGTGCCAGCAGCTTAGCCTGGAGGGTGGTAACAGATACGCAGTATTTT	CASSLAWRVVTDTQYF
TRBD1	TRBJ2-2	TRBV28	.	TGTGCCAGCAGCTCCCTACAGGGGGATACCGGGGAGCTGTTTTTT	CASSSLQGDTGELFF
.	TRBJ1-1	TRBV6-6	.	TGTGCCAGCACTATCAACCGTCAGAAGATGAGCACTGAAGCTTTCTTT	CASTINRQKMSTEAFF
TRBD1	TRBJ1-6	TRBV5-4	once	TGTGCCAGCAGCCCGACAGGGGGTAATTCACCCCTCCACTTT	CASSPTGGNSPLHF